This TCR beta chain was captured by sequencing in a study of blood T cell repertoires in COVID-19. About the study: The study drew acute and convalescent COVID-19 samples from the United States, Italy and Spain. From T cells, B-cell-depleted T cells, or PBMCs came the material, which was cDNA or gDNA.

The germline V gene has CDR1 SNHLY and CDR2 FYNNEI. This CDR3 comprises 14 residues. Between the trimmed V and J ends, which lost 0 bases and 2 bases, there was a span of 7 bases. Authors' methods: The assay estimated nucleated cells by amplifying reference gene primers. Assay used: immunoSEQ multiplex PCR; TCRdb lists only in-frame clones, some missing. V and J calls and clone size are those listed in that table; D and trimming were worked out from the DNA. The table records 95,000 to 150,000 clones, roughly 89% of them present only once. The receptor's source is a man aged 35-49 years with acute or convalescent COVID-19. The sample was peripheral blood. V gene TRBV2 combines with J gene TRBJ1-2; D ambiguous. The CDR3 DNA reads as TGTGCCAGCAGTGAAGCGCCGGTAAACTATGGCTACACCTTC. It translates to CASSEAPVNYGYTF. Supplemented by reference TRBV2 and TRBJ1-2, the full variable domain reads EPEVTQTPSHQVTQMGQEVILRCVPISNHLYFYWYRQILGQKVEFLVSFYNNEISEKSEIFDDQFSVERPDGSNFTLKIRSTKLEDSAMYFCASSEAPVNYGYTFGSGTRLTVV.